This entry concerns a single T cell receptor (beta chain). The target of this receptor is not known. Base-call qualities are not available, and no considerably larger clone is one nucleotide away. The data stem from a study of control samples from healthy donors and cancer patients (TCRdb year 2020). CDR1 and CDR2 are read off the germline V gene as SGDLS and YYNGEE. Unmatched junction bases come to 13, with V trimmed by 4 bases and J by 3 bases. The CDR3 sequence holds 18 residues, the cysteine and phenylalanine included. Just the 54-base CDR3 DNA is kept, in frame starting at base 1. The library relied on the immunoSEQ multiplex PCR assay. In its TCRdb copy, this immuneACCESS table keeps in-frame sequences only and misses some clones. Where compared with another copy, unresolved V genes explain less than half of these, and the others have no known cause. The sample has roughly 120,000 clones on record, about 95% of them singletons. Clones ranked in the top ten supply 3.6% of the sample.

The clonotype comes from a young man in good health. The sample comprised blood. In this chain, TRBV9 is recombined with TRBJ2-3; 11 middle bases align to TRBD2. The CDR3 loop reads CASSPHPSGTSGTDTQYF. The nucleotides read TGTGCCAGCAGCCCCCACCCTTCCGGGACTAGCGGTACAGATACGCAGTATTTT.